Given below is one TCR beta chain in context. The data were obtained in a study of PD-L1 blockade in urothelial cancer. Study in general: Patients started atezolizumab in the mid-2010s, 1,200 mg intravenously every 3 weeks.

Some clones are missing from TCRdb's copy, which holds only in-frame ones; the method was immunoSEQ multiplex PCR. The data contain around 100,000 clones, 90% to 95% of them singletons. Germline loops: CDR1 SGHTA, CDR2 FQGNSA. J was trimmed by 5 bases and V by 5 bases; bases with no gene match: 8. The CDR3 spans 14 residues. The sequenced sample was PBMCs, obtained around atezolizumab (anti-PD-L1) treatment. The source is a woman over 75 with urothelial cancer. The rearrangement joins TRBV7-2 to TRBJ2-5; the match to TRBD2 covers 7 bases. The CDR3 is CASSPQRGVETQYF. In nucleotides, the CDR3 is TGTGCCAGCAGCCCGCAGCGGGGAGTGGAGACCCAGTACTTC.